This TCR beta chain was sequenced in a study of blood T cell repertoires in COVID-19. On the study more broadly: COVID-19 samples, acute and convalescent, were from the United States, Italy and Spain. In each case, the material was cDNA or gDNA derived from T cells, B-cell-depleted T cells, or PBMCs.

The table came from immunoSEQ multiplex PCR; TCRdb's copy has only in-frame clones and leaves some out. Among roughly 250,000 clones listed, 70% to 90% were seen once. Patients from Seattle were sampled longitudinally, starting during active infection. The V gene lost 3 bases and the J gene lost 2 bases, with 16 bases spanning the gap. Germline CDR1 SGHDT, CDR2 YYEEEE. This CDR3 region has 16 residues. The chain links TRBV5-6 to TRBJ2-3; D is possibly TRBD1 (5 bases). Sequencing was done on a sample of peripheral blood. The sequence was collected from a woman between 25 and 40 years old with COVID-19, enrolled during active disease. The CDR3 is CASSSGHRRNTDTQYF. In DNA, the CDR3 is TGTGCCAGCAGCTCCGGACACCGAAGGAACACAGATACGCAGTATTTT.